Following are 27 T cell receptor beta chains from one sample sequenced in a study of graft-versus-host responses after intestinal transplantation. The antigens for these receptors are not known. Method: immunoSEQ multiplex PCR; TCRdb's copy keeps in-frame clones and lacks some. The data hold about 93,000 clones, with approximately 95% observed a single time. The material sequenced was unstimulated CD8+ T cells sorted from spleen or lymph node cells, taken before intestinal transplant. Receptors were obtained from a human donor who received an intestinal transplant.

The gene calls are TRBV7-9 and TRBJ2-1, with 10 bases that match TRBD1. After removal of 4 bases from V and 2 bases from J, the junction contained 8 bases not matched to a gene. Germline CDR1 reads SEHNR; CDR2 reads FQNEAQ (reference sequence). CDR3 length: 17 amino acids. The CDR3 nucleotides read TGTGCCAGCAGCTCAAAGCCCGGGACAGGGGCCTACAATGAGCAGTTCTTC. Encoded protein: CASSSKPGTGAYNEQFF.

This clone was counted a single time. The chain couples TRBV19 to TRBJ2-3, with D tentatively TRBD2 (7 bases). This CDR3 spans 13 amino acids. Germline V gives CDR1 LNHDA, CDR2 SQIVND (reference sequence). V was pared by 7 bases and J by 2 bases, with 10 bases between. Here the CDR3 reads CASMAGATDTQYF. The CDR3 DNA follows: TGTGCCAGTATGGCGGGGGCCACAGATACGCAGTATTTT.

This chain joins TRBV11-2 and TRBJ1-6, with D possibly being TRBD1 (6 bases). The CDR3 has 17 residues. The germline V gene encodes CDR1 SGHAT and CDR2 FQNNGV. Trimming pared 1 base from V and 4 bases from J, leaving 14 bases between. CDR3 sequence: CASSLVSGHLYNSPLHF. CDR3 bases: TGTGCCAGCAGCTTAGTTTCGGGACACCTTTATAATTCACCCCTCCACTTT.

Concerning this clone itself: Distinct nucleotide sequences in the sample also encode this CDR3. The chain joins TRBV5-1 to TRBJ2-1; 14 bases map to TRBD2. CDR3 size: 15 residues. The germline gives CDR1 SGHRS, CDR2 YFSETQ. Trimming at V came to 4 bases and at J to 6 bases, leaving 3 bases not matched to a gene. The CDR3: CASSLGLAGGNEQFF. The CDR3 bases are TGCGCCAGCAGCCTCGGACTAGCGGGGGGCAATGAGCAGTTCTTC.

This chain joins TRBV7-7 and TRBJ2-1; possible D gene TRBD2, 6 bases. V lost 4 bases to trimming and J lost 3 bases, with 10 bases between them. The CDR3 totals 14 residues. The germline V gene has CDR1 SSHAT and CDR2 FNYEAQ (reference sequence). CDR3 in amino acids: CASSSSGLYNEQFF. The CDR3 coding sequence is TGTGCCAGCAGCTCGAGCGGGCTCTACAATGAGCAGTTCTTC.

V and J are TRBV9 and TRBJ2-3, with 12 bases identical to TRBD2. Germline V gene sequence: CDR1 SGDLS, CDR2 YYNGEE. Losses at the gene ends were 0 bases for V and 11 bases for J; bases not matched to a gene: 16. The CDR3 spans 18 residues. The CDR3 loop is CASSVGGELAGGLRRQYF. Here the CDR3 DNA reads TGTGCCAGCAGCGTAGGGGGGGAACTAGCGGGGGGCCTTCGGAGGCAGTATTTT. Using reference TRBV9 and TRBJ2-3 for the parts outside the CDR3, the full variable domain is DSGVTQTPKHLITATGQRVTLRCSPRSGDLSVYWYQQSLDQGLQFLIQYYNGEERAKGNILERFSAQQFPDLHSELNLSSLELGDSALYFCASSVGGELAGGLRRQYFGPGTRLTVL.

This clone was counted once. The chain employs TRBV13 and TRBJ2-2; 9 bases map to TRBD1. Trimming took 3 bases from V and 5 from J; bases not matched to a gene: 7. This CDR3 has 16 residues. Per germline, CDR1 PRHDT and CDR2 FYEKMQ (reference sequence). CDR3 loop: CASSFGPGQGTGELFF. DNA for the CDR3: TGTGCCAGCAGCTTCGGACCGGGACAGGGAACCGGGGAGCTGTTTTTT.

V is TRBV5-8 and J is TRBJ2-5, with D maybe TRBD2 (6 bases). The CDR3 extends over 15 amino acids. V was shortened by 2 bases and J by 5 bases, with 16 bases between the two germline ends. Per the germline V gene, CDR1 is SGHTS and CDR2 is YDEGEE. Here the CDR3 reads CASSFRRTIQETQYF. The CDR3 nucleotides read TGTGCCAGCAGCTTCCGCAGGACTATCCAGGAGACCCAGTACTTC.

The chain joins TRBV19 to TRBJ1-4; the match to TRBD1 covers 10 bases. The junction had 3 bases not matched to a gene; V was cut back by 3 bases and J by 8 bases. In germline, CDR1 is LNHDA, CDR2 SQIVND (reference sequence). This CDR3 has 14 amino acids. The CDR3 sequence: CASSIGTGEEKLFF. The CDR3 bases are TGTGCCAGTAGTATCGGGACAGGGGAAGAAAAACTGTTTTTT.

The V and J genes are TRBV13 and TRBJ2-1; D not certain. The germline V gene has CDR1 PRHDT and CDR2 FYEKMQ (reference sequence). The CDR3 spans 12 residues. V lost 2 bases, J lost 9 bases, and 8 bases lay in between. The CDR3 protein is CASSLRGTEQFF. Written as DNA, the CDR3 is TGTGCCAGCAGCTTACGAGGAACTGAGCAGTTCTTC.

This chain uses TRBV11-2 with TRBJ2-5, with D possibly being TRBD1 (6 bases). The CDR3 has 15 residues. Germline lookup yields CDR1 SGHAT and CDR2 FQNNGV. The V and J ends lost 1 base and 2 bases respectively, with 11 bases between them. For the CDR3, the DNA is TGTGCCAGCAGCTTAGCTCCGGACAGTCAAGAGACCCAGTACTTC. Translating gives CASSLAPDSQETQYF.

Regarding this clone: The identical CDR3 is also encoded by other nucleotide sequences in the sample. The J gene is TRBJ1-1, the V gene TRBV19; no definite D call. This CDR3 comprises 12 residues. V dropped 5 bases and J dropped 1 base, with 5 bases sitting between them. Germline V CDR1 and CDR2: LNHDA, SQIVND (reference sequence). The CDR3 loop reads CASSPGNTEAFF. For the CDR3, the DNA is TGTGCCAGTAGTCCAGGGAACACTGAAGCTTTCTTT.

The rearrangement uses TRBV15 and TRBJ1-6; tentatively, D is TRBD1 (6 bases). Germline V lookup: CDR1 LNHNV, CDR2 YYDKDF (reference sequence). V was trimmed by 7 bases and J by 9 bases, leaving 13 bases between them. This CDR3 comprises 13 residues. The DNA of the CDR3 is TGTGCCACCATGGCAGGGGATGCTTCACCCCTCCACTTT. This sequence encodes CATMAGDASPLHF.

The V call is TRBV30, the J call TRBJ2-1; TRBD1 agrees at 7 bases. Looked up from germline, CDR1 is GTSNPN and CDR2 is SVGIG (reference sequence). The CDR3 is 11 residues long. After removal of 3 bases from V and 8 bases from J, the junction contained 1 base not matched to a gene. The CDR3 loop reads CAWRTGYEQFF. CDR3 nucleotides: TGTGCCTGGAGGACAGGGTATGAGCAGTTCTTC. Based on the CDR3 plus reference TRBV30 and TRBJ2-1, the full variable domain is SQTIHQWPATLVQPVGSPLSLECTVEGTSNPNLYWYRQAAGRGLQLLFYSVGIGQISSEVPQNLSASRPQDRQFILSSKKLLLSDSGFYLCAWRTGYEQFFGPGTRLTVL.

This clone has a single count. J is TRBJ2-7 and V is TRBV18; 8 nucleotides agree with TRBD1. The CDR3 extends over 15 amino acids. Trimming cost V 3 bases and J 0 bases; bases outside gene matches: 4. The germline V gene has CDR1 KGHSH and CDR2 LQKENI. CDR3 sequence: CASSPGQANSYEQYF. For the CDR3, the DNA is TGTGCCAGCTCACCGGGACAGGCGAACTCCTACGAGCAGTACTTC.

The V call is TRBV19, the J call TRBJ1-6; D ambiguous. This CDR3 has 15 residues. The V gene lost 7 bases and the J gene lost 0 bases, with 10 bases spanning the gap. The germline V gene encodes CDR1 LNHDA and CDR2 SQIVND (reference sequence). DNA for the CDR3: TGTGCCAGTAAAGAGGGAGGCTCCTATAATTCACCCCTCCACTTT. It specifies CASKEGGSYNSPLHF.

DNA of the CDR3: TGTGCCAGCAGAACGGGACTTCCCAATGAGCAGTTCTTC. Translating it yields CASRTGLPNEQFF. J is TRBJ2-1 and V is TRBV2; perhaps TRBD2 as D (6 bases). CDR3 length equals 13 residues. V was cut by 6 bases and J by 6 bases, with 12 bases left in between. CDR1 is SNHLY and CDR2 is FYNNEI in the germline V gene.

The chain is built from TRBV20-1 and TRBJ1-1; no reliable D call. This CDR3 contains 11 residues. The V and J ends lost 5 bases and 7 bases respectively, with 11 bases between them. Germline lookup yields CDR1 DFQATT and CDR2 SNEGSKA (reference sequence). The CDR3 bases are TGCAGTGCTCGGGATCTCGTTGAAGCTTTCTTT. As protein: CSARDLVEAFF.

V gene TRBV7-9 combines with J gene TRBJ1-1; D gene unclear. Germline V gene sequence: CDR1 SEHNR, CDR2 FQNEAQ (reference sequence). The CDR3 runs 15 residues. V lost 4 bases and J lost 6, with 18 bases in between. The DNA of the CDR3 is TGTGCCAGCAGCTCCCAGGCGGCGGGGTCCCCTGAAGCTTTCTTT. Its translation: CASSSQAAGSPEAFF.

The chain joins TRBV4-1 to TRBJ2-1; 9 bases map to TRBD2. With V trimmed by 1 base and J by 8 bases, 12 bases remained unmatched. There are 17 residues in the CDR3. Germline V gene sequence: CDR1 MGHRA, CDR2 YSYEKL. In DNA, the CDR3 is TGCGCCAGCAGCCAAGGGCCCCCGGGACTAGCCGGCGATGAGCAGTTCTTC. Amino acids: CASSQGPPGLAGDEQFF.

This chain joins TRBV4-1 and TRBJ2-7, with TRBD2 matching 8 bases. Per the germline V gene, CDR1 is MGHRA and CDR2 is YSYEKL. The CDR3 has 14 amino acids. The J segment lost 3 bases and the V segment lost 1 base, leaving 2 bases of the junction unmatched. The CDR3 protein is CASSQAGLGYEQYF. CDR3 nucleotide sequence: TGCGCCAGCAGCCAAGCGGGACTAGGCTACGAGCAGTACTTC.

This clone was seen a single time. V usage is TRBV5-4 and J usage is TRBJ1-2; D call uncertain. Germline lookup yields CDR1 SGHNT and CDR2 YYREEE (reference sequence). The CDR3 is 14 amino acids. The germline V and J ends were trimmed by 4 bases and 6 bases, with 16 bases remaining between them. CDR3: CASSEIGSSNGYTF. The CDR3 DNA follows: TGTGCCAGCAGCGAAATCGGGTCCTCCAATGGCTACACCTTC.

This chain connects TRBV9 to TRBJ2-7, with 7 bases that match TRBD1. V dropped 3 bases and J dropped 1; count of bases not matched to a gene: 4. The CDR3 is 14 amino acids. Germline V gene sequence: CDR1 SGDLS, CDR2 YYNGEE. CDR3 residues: CASSATGTSYEQYF. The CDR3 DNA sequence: TGTGCCAGCAGCGCGACAGGGACGTCCTACGAGCAGTACTTC.

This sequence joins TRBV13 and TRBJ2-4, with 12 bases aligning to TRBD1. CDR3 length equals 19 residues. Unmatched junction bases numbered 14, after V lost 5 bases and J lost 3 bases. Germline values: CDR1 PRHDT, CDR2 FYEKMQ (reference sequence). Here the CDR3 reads CASSPTGQGAHEDKNIQYF. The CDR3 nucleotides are TGTGCCAGCAGCCCCACGGGACAGGGGGCGCATGAGGACAAAAACATTCAGTACTTC.

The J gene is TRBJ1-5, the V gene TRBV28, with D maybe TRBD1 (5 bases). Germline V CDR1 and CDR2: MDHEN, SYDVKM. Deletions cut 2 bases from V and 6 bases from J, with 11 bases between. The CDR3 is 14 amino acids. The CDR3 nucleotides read TGTGCCAGCAGTTTAGCGGGGGGAGGTCAGCCCCAGCATTTT. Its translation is CASSLAGGGQPQHF.

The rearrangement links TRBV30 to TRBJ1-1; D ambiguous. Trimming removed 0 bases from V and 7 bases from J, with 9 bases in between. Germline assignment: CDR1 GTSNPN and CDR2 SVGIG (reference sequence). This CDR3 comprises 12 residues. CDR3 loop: CAWSVGRVEAFF. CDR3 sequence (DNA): TGTGCCTGGAGTGTAGGGCGGGTTGAAGCTTTCTTT.

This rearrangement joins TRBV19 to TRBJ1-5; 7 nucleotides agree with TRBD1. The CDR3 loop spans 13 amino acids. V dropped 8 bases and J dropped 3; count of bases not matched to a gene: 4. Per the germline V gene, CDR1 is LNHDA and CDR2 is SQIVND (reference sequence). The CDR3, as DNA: TGTGCCAGTGGGGGACAGCCCAATCAGCCCCAGCATTTT. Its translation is CASGGQPNQPQHF.